These 6 T cell receptor beta chains originate from one sample sequenced in a study of blood T cells in healthy people across ages. A second about 6 to 12 cycle PCR used barcoded and J-beta primers. One entry per CDR3 protein results from TCRdb running MiXCR on the 5' RACE reads. This sample carries 650,000 to 1,000,000 distinct CDR3 sequences, around 36% of them seen once, and the ten largest clones take 10% to 15%. Sequenced sample: blood. Every receptor here comes from a man aged 18 to 30 in good health.

This clonotype was observed a few times. The chain carries TRBV20-1 and TRBJ2-7; 11 bases are a match to TRBD2. The J call may be mistaken, given a closer DNA end match to TRBJ2-5. This CDR3 has 15 amino acids. CDR1 is DFQATT, CDR2 SNEGSKA, per germline (reference sequence). CDR3 region: CSARGPGTSGATQYF. For the CDR3, the DNA is TGCAGTGCTAGAGGCCCTGGGACTAGCGGAGCGACCCAGTACTTC.

This clonotype was recorded many times. This chain joins TRBV7-2 and TRBJ2-3; D is unresolved. This CDR3 has 13 amino acids. V was pared by 5 bases and J by 11 bases, with 17 bases between. CDR1 and CDR2 (germline): SGHTA, FQGNSA. CDR3 coding DNA: TGTGCCAGCAGCCCCGGACGGCTTTATGAGCAGTATTTT. Its protein product is CASSPGRLYEQYF.

A note on this clonotype: Germline is not matched at one junction end, which may reflect a read error. The V gene is TRBV27, the J gene TRBJ1-2; no clear D. Germline CDR1 is MNHEY and CDR2 is SMNVEV (reference sequence). The CDR3 length is 14 residues. CDR3 in amino acids: CASSAGPFNYGHTF. CDR3 nucleotide sequence: TGTGCCAGCAGTGCTGGACCGTTTAACTATGGCCACACCTTC.

This clonotype was observed a few times. This chain links TRBV7-2 with TRBJ2-7; a possible D gene is TRBD2 (5 bases). With 5 bases removed from V and 7 bases from J, the gap between germline ends came to 15 bases. This CDR3 region has 13 residues. Germline V gene data show CDR1 as SGHTA and CDR2 as FQGNSA. The CDR3 reads CASSTRASSEQYF. The CDR3 DNA reads as TGTGCCAGCAGCACTAGGGCTAGCAGTGAGCAGTACTTC.

Ten or more counts support this clonotype. This sequence joins TRBV4-2 and TRBJ2-1, with D unresolved. V was pared by 1 base and J by 8 bases, with 9 bases between. The CDR3 runs 13 residues. Germline lookup yields CDR1 LGHNA and CDR2 YNFKEQ. The CDR3 bases are TGTGCCAGCAGCCAAGGGTCTGGGGATGAGCAGTTCTTC. Amino acids: CASSQGSGDEQFF.

This clonotype appeared many times. The V and J genes are TRBV12-3 or TRBV12-4 and TRBJ2-6, with unresolved D. This CDR3 comprises 15 residues. With 0 bases removed from V and 2 bases from J, the gap between germline ends came to 5 bases. The CDR3 nucleotides are TGTGCCAGCAGTTTAGCGAACGCTGGGGCCAACGTCCTGACTTTC. This translates into CASSLANAGANVLTF.